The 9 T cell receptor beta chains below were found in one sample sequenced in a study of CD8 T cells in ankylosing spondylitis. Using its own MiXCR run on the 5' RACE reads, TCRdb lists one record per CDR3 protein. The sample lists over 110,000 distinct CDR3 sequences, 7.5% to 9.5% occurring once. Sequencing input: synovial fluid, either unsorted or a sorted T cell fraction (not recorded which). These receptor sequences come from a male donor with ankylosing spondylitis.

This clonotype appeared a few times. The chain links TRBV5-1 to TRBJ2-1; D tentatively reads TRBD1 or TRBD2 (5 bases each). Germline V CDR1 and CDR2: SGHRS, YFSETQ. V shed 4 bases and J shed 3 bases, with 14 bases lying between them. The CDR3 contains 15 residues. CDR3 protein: CASSQGAGSYNEQFF. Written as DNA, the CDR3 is TGCGCCAGCAGCCAAGGGGCAGGGAGCTACAATGAGCAGTTCTTC.

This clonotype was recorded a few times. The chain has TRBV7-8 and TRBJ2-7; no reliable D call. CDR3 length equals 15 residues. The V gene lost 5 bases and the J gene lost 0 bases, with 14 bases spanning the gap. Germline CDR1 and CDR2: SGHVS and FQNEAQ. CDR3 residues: CASSQTWQPSYEQYF. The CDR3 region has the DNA TGTGCCAGCAGCCAGACTTGGCAACCCTCCTACGAGCAGTACTTC. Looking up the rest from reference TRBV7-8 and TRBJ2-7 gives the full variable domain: GAGVSQSPRYKVAKRGQDVALRCDPISGHVSLFWYQQALGQGPEFLTYFQNEAQLDKSGLPSDRFFAERPEGSVSTLKIQRTQQEDSAVYLCASSQTWQPSYEQYFGPGTRLTVT.

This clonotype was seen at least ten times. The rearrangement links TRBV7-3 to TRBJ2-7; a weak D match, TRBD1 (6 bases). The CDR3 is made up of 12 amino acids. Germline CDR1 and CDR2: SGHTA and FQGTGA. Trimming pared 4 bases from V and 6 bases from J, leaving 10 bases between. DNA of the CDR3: TGTGCCAGCAGCTCAGGGGTAAGCGAGCAGTACTTC. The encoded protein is CASSSGVSEQYF.

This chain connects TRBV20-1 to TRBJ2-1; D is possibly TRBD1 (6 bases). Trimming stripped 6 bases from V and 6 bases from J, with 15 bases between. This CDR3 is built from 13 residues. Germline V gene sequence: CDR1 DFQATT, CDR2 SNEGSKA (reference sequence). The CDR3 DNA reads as TGCAGTGCCGGCAGGGACATGGTCAATGAGCAGTTCTTC. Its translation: CSAGRDMVNEQFF.

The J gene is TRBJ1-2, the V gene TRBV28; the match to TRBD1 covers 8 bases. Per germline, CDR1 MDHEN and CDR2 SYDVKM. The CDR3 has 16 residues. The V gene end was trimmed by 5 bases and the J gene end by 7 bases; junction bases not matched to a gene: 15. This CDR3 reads CASSPTQIGQGPGYTF. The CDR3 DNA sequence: TGTGCCAGCAGTCCAACCCAAATCGGACAGGGCCCTGGCTACACCTTC.

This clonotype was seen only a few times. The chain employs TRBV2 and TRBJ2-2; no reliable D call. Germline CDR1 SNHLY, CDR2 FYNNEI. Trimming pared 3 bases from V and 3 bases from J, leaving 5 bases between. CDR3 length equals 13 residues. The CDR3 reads CASSEEYTGELFF. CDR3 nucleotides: TGTGCCAGCAGTGAGGAATACACCGGGGAGCTGTTTTTT.

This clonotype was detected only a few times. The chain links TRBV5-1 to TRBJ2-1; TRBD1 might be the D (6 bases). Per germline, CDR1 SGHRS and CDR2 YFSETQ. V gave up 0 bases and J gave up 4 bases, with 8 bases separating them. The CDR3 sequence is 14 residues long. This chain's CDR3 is CASSLGQEYNEQFF. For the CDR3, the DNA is TGCGCCAGCAGCTTGGGACAGGAGTACAATGAGCAGTTCTTC.

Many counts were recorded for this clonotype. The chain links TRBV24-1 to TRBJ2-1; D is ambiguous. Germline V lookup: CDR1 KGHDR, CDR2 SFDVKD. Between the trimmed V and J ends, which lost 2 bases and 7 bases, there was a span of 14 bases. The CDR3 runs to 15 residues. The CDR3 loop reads CATSDSRAPRNEQFF. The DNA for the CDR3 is TGTGCCACCAGTGATTCACGGGCCCCGCGGAATGAGCAGTTCTTC.

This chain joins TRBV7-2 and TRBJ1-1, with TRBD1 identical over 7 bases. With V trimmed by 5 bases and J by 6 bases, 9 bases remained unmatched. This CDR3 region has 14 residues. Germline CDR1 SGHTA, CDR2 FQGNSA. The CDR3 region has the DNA TGTGCCAGCAGCACGAGAACAGGGGACCCTGAAGCTTTCTTT. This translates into CASSTRTGDPEAFF.